This record looks at one T cell receptor beta chain sequence and its context. Sequencing was performed with immunoSEQ multiplex PCR; in TCRdb, only in-frame clones are kept and a portion is missing. The table lists under 450,000 clones, more than 75% of them singletons. This sample is drawn from a study of blood T cell repertoires in COVID-19. Across the whole study: Samples taken during acute and convalescent COVID-19 were collected in the United States, Italy and Spain.

The V and J ends lost 3 bases and 0 bases, in that order; junction bases with no gene match: 10. This CDR3 is 18 amino acids long. Germline V gives CDR1 SGHKS, CDR2 YYEKEE (reference sequence). The study assigned cohorts using participant-reported clinical history. The V call is TRBV5-5, the J call TRBJ1-5; 9 bases are a match to TRBD1. The TCR sequence derives from a man aged 25-40 years who had recovered from COVID-19. The sequenced sample was PBMCs or T cells enriched from blood (not recorded which). Here the CDR3 DNA reads TGTGCCAGCAGCTATGGGTACGGACAGGGGTATAGCAATCAGCCCCAGCATTTT. It specifies CASSYGYGQGYSNQPQHF.